This T cell receptor (beta chain) emerged from a study of beta chain features in type 1 diabetes. Findings of the study overall: HLA effects on TCRB rearrangement stayed unresolved here. TCRB CDR3 length was moderately but significantly reduced in all four CD4+ subsets of Type 1 diabetes patients.

Comment on this clone: Antigen specificity is unknown.

As every portion of the isolated RNA was reverse transcribed, the sequencing read expressed TCRB transcripts. The data were produced by immunoSEQ multiplex PCR, yet TCRdb's version contains in-frame clones alone and is incomplete. The table shows about 160,000 clones, with 7.8% occurring only once. CD4+ naive, central memory, regulatory and stem cell-like memory subsets were isolated by sorting on CD45RO/CCR7/CD25/CD127/CD95/CD27. The J segment lost 4 bases and the V segment lost 6 bases, leaving 8 bases of the junction unmatched. Germline assignment: CDR1 MGHDK and CDR2 SYGVNS. The CDR3 loop spans 14 amino acids.

This receptor was identified in a woman in her thirties or forties with type 1 diabetes. Sequenced sample: central memory CD4+ T cells from blood. V is TRBV25-1 and J is TRBJ1-2; 7 bases line up with TRBD1. CDR3 region: CASRDSGTAYGYTF. The CDR3 DNA reads as TGTGCCAGCAGGGACTCCGGGACAGCCTATGGCTACACCTTC.